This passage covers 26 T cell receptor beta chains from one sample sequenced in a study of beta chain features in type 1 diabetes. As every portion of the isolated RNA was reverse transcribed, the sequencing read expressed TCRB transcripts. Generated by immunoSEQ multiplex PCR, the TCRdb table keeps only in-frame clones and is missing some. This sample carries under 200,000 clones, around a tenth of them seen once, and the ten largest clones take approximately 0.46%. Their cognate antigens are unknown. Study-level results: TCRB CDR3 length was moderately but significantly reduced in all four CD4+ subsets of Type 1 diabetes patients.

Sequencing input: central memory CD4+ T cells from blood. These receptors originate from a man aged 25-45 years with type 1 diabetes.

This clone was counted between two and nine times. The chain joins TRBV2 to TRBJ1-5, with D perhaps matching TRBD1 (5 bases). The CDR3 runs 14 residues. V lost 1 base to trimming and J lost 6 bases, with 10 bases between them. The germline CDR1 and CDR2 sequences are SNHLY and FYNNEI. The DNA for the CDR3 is TGTGCCAGCAGTGAAGAGGGGAGGGTTCAGCCCCAGCATTTT. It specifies CASSEEGRVQPQHF.

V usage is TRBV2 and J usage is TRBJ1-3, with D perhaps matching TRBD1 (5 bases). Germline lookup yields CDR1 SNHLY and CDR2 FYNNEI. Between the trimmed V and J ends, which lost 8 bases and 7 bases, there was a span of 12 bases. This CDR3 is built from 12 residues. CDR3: CASGKEGNTIYF. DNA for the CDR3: TGTGCCAGCGGGAAGGAGGGGAACACCATATATTTT.

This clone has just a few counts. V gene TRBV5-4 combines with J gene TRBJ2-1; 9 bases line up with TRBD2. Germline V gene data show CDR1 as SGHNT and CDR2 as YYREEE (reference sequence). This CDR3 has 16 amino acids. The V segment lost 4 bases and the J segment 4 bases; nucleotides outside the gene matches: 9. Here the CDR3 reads CASSQPTSGLYNEQFF. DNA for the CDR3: TGTGCCAGCAGCCAACCGACTAGCGGACTTTACAATGAGCAGTTCTTC.

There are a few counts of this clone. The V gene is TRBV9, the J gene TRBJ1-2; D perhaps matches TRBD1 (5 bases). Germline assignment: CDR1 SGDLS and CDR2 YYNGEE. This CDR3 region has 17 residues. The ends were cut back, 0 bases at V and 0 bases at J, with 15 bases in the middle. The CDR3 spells CASSVDEGVLANYGYTF. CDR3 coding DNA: TGTGCCAGCAGCGTAGATGAAGGGGTTTTAGCTAACTATGGCTACACCTTC.

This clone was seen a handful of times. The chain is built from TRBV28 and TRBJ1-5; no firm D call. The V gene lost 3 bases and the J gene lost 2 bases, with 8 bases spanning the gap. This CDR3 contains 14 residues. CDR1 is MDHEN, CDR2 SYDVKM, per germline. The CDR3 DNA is TGTGCCAGCAGTTTTCGCGGGGGCAATCAGCCCCAGCATTTT. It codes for CASSFRGGNQPQHF.

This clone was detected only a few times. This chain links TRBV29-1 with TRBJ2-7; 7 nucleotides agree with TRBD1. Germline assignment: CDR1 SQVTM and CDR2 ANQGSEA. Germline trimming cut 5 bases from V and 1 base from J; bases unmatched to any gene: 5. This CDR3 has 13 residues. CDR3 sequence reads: CSVSRDRSYEQYF. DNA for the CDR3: TGCAGCGTTAGTCGGGACAGATCCTACGAGCAGTACTTC.

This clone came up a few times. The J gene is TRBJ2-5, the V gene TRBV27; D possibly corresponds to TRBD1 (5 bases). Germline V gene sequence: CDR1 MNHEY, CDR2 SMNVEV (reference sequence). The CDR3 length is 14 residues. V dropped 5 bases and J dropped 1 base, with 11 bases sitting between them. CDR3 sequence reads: CASSADRSQETQYF. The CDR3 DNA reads TGTGCCAGCAGTGCAGACAGATCCCAAGAGACCCAGTACTTC.

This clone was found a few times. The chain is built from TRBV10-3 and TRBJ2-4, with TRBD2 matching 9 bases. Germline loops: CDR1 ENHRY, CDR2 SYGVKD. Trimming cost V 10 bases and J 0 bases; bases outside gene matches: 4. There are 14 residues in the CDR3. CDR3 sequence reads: CATSGVLAKNIQYF. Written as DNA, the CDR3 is TGTGCCACTAGCGGGGTACTAGCCAAAAACATTCAGTACTTC.

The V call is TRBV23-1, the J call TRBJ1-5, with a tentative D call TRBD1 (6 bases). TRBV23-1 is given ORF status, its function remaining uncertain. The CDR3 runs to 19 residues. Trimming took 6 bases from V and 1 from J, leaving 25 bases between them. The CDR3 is CASRPRHRVWIRSNQPQHF. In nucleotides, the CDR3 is TGCGCCAGCAGACCACGACACAGGGTTTGGATCAGGAGCAATCAGCCCCAGCATTTT.

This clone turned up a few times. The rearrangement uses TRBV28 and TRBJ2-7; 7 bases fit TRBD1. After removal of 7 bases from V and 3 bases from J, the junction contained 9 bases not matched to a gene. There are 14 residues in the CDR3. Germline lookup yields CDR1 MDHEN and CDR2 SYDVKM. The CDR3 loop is CASTRQGGVYEQYF. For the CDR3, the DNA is TGTGCCAGCACCAGACAGGGTGGTGTCTACGAGCAGTACTTC.

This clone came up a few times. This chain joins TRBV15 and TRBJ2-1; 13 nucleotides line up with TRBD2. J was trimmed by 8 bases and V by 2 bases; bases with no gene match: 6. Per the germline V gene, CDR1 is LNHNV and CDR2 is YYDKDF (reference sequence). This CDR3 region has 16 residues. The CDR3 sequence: CATSRRTSGSVHEQFF. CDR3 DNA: TGTGCCACCAGCAGAAGGACTAGCGGGAGTGTCCATGAGCAGTTCTTC.

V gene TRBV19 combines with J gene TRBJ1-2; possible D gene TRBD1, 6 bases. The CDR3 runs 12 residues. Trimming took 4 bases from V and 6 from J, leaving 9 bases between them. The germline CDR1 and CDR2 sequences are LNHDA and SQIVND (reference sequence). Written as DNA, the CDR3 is TGTGCCAGTAGTAAGGCAGGGGATGGCTACACCTTC. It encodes CASSKAGDGYTF.

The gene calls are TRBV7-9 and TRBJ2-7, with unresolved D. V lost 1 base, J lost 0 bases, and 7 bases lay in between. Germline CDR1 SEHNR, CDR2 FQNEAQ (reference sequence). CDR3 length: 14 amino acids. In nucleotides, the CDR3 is TGTGCCAGCAGCTTAGTGGCCAGCTCCTACGAGCAGTACTTC. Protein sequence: CASSLVASSYEQYF.

CDR3 DNA sequence: TGTGCCAGCAGTTCTCGGACTAGCGGGAGATTGAATGAGCAGTTCTTC. This translates into CASSSRTSGRLNEQFF. The chain uses TRBV28 and TRBJ2-1; 13 bases map to TRBD2. The length of the CDR3 is 16 residues. V dropped 4 bases and J dropped 7; count of bases not matched to a gene: 7. In germline, CDR1 is MDHEN, CDR2 SYDVKM.

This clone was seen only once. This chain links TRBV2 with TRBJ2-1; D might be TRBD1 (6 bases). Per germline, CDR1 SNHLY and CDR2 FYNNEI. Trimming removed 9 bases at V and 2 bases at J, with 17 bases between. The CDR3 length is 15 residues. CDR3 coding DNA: TGTGCCAGAGAACAGGGTATCGACGCCTACAATGAGCAGTTCTTC. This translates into CAREQGIDAYNEQFF.

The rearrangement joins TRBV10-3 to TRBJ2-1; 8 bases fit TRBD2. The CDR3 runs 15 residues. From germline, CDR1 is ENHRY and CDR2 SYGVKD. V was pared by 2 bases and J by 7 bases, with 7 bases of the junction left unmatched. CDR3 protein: CAISEPSGRNNEQFF. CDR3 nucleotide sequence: TGTGCCATCAGTGAGCCTAGCGGGCGGAATAATGAGCAGTTCTTC.

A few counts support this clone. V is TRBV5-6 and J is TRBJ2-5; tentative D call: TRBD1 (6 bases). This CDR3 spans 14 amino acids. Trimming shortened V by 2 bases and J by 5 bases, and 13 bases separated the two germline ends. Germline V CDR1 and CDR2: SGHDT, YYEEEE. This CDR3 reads CASSFPGDQETQYF. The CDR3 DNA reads TGTGCCAGCAGCTTTCCAGGGGATCAGGAGACCCAGTACTTC.

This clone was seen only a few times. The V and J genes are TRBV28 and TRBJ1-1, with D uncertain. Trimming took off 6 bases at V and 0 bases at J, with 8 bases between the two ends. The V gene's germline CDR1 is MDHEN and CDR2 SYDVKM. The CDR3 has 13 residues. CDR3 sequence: CASRYSMNTEAFF. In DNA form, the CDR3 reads TGTGCCAGCAGATATAGCATGAACACTGAAGCTTTCTTT.

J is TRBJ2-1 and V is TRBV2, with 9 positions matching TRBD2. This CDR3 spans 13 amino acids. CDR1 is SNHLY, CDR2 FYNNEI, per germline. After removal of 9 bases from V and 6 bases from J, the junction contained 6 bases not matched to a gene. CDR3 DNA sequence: TGTGCCAGTAGCGGGAGAGCGGGCAATGAGCAGTTCTTC. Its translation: CASSGRAGNEQFF. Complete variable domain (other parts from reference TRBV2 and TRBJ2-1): EPEVTQTPSHQVTQMGQEVILRCVPISNHLYFYWYRQILGQKVEFLVSFYNNEISEKSEIFDDQFSVERPDGSNFTLKIRSTKLEDSAMYFCASSGRAGNEQFFGPGTRLTVL.

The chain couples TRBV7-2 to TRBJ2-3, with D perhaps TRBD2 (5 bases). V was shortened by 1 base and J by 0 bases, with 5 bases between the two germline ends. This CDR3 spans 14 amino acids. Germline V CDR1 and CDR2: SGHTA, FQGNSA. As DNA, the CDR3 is TGTGCCAGCAGCTTAGTAGCGAGCACAGATACGCAGTATTTT. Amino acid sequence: CASSLVASTDTQYF.

The CDR3 DNA follows: TGCAGCGTTGAAGTGGGACAGGCGATGGAGCAGTACTTC. Its protein product is CSVEVGQAMEQYF. This sequence joins TRBV29-1 and TRBJ2-7; 8 positions agree with TRBD1. The ends lost 1 base at V and 7 bases at J; junction bases unmatched: 6. CDR3 size: 13 residues. CDR1 and CDR2 (germline): SQVTM, ANQGSEA.

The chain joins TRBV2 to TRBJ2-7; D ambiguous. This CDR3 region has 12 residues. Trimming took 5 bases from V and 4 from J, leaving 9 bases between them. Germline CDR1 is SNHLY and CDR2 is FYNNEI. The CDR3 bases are TGTGCCAGCAGTCAACAGTATTACGAGCAGTACTTC. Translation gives CASSQQYYEQYF.

The DNA for the CDR3 is TGTGCCAGCAGTGGGACTAGCGGGAGGCCCTCCTCCTACGAGCAGTACTTC. Protein product: CASSGTSGRPSSYEQYF. This rearrangement joins TRBV28 to TRBJ2-7, with 15 bases fitting TRBD2. The trim removed 5 bases at V and 0 bases at J, leaving 5 bases unmatched. The CDR3 spans 17 residues. In germline, CDR1 is MDHEN, CDR2 SYDVKM.

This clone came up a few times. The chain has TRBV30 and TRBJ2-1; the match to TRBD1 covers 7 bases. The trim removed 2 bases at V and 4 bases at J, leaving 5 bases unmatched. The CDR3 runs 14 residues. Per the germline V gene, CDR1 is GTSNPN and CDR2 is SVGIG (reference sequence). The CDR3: CAWSTGTAYNEQFF. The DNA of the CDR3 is TGTGCCTGGAGTACGGGGACAGCTTACAATGAGCAGTTCTTC.

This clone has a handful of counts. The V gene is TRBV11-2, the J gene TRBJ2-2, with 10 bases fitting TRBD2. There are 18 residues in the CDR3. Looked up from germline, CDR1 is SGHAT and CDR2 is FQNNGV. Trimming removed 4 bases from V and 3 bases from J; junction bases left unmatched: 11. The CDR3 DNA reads TGTGCCAGCAGCTCCCTAGCGGGAGTCGGTGAGGACACCGGGGAGCTGTTTTTT. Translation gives CASSSLAGVGEDTGELFF.

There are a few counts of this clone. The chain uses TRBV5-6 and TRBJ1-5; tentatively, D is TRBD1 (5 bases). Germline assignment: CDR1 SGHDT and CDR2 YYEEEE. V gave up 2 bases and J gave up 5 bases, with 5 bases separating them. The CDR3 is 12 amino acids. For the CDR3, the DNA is TGTGCCAGCAGCTTCAGGGATCAGCCCCAGCATTTT. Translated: CASSFRDQPQHF.